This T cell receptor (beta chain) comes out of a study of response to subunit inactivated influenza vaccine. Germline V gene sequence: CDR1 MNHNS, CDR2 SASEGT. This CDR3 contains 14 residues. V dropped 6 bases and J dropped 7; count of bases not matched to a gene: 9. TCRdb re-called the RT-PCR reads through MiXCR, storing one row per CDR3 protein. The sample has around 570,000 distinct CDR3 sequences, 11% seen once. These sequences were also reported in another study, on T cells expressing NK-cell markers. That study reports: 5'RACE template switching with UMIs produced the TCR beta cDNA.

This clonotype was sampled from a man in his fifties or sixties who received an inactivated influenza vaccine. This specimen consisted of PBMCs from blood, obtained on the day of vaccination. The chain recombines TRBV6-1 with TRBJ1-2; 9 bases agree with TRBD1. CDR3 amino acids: CASRPGQGHRGYTF. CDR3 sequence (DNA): TGTGCCAGCAGACCGGGACAGGGACACCGTGGCTACACCTTC.